The next 5 T cell receptor beta chains were all read from a single sample in a study of metastatic and nonmetastatic thyroid tumors. TCRdb re-called clones via MiXCR from the PCR reads. The sample consists of around 52,000 clones, 25% to 35% of them appearing once. Prior to thyroid surgery, none of the patients had received any treatment. What was sequenced was blood. All receptors derive from a female donor with papillary thyroid cancer or a benign thyroid nodule (not recorded which). Some clones in this sample may be carry-over from other donors' samples.

A single count supports this clone. The chain recombines TRBV5-8 with TRBJ1-4; no firm D call. Per the germline V gene, CDR1 is SGHTS and CDR2 is YDEGEE. The ends were cut back, 0 bases at V and 5 bases at J, with 11 bases in the middle. This CDR3 contains 15 residues. CDR3 residues: CASSLGERRNEKLFF. CDR3 coding DNA: TGTGCCAGCAGCTTGGGTGAGCGAAGGAATGAAAAACTGTTTTTT.

The V and J genes are TRBV5-1 and TRBJ2-2, with a possible D match to TRBD1 (5 bases). V was pared by 4 bases and J by 5 bases, with 9 bases between. The CDR3 has 13 residues. Per germline, CDR1 SGHRS and CDR2 YFSETQ. CDR3 nucleotide sequence: TGCGCCAGCAGCCACAGGTCTACCGGGGAGCTGTTTTTT. Amino acids: CASSHRSTGELFF.

This rearrangement joins TRBV9 to TRBJ1-1; no reliable D call. The CDR3 runs 15 residues. Trimming took 3 bases from V and 0 from J, leaving 12 bases between them. Germline V gives CDR1 SGDLS, CDR2 YYNGEE. CDR3 nucleotides: TGTGCCAGCAGCGCAACCAAGTTGATGAACACTGAAGCTTTCTTT. This gives the protein CASSATKLMNTEAFF.

This clone has a handful of counts. The chain carries TRBV19 and TRBJ1-3; 7 nucleotides line up with TRBD1. The germline V gene encodes CDR1 LNHDA and CDR2 SQIVND (reference sequence). The CDR3 length is 15 residues. Trimming at V came to 6 bases and at J to 0 bases, leaving 5 bases not matched to a gene. The CDR3 sequence is CASRTDRNSGNTIYF. The CDR3 region has the DNA TGTGCCAGTAGAACGGACAGGAACTCTGGAAACACCATATATTTT.

The V call is TRBV5-1, the J call TRBJ2-7; possibly TRBD1 for D (6 bases). Germline V gene lookup returns CDR1 SGHRS and CDR2 YFSETQ. V was cut by 0 bases and J by 3 bases, with 13 bases left in between. This CDR3 comprises 15 residues. The CDR3 reads CASSLDSDRLYEQYF. CDR3 bases: TGCGCCAGCAGCTTGGATTCGGACAGACTCTACGAGCAGTACTTC.